This TCR beta chain originates from a study of cytomegalovirus exposure and HLA in healthy donors. There are 15 residues in the CDR3. CDR1 and CDR2 (germline): SGHNT, YYREEE (reference sequence). With 1 base removed from V and 6 bases from J, the gap between germline ends came to 14 bases. The PCR had 60 Vbeta and 13 Jbeta primers. Profiling relied on immunoSEQ multiplex PCR, and the TCRdb table lists in-frame clones only, not all of them. The table lists 150,000 to 180,000 clones, over 70% of them singletons. The sample was PBMCs. This sequence joins TRBV5-4 and TRBJ2-1; a weak D match, TRBD2 (6 bases). The receptor was isolated from a man aged 25-45 years in good health and CMV-seronegative. CDR3 protein: CASSLKLGGANEQFF. In DNA, the CDR3 is TGTGCCAGCAGCTTGAAGCTGGGCGGGGCCAATGAGCAGTTCTTC.